This entry lists 16 T cell receptor beta chains sequenced from one sample in a study of human T cells and chemical hapten exposure. Time point given: pre-sensitization, week 0. Treatment reported: therapeutic diphenylcyclopropenone sensitization with weekly scalp DPC. TCRdb re-derived calls from the RACE reads in MiXCR, one entry per CDR3 protein. The repertoire holds some 300,000 distinct CDR3 sequences, 5% to 6.5% seen once, with around 8.6% in the top ten. The material was whole blood, obtained in connection with sensitization to the hapten diphenylcyclopropenone (DPC). The receptors were gathered from a woman aged 18-29 years with alopecia areata. Some clones in this sample may be carry-over from other donors' samples.

This chain links TRBV7-9 with TRBJ1-3, with D perhaps matching TRBD1 (5 bases). Germline V CDR1 and CDR2: SEHNR, FQNEAQ (reference sequence). Trimming left V 2 bases short and J 0 bases short, with 8 bases between. The length of the CDR3 is 15 residues. The DNA of the CDR3 is TGTGCCAGCAGCTTAACAGGAGGCTCTGGAAACACCATATATTTT. This translates into CASSLTGGSGNTIYF.

This clonotype was recorded a few times. The gene calls are TRBV24-1 and TRBJ2-5; 8 bases fit TRBD2. In germline, CDR1 is KGHDR, CDR2 SFDVKD. V gave up 3 bases and J gave up 5 bases; unmatched junction bases: 10. The CDR3 runs to 16 residues. In nucleotides, the CDR3 is TGTGCCACCAGTGATAACAGCGGGGGACCTACGGAGACCCAGTACTTC. It yields the protein CATSDNSGGPTETQYF.

At least ten counts were recorded for this clonotype. The chain recombines TRBV12-5 with TRBJ1-6; 9 bases are shared with TRBD1. The V gene's germline CDR1 is LGHNT and CDR2 FRNRAP. V shed 3 bases, J shed 5 bases, and the junction held 14 bases outside the gene matches. This CDR3 comprises 19 residues. CDR3 DNA: TGTGCTAGTGGTTTTATTGGGGGAGGACAGGGGCCTAATAATTCACCCCTCCACTTT. Protein sequence: CASGFIGGGQGPNNSPLHF.

The chain couples TRBV20-1 to TRBJ1-1; tentatively, D is TRBD1 (6 bases). Germline-derived CDR1 and CDR2 are DFQATT and SNEGSKA (reference sequence). This CDR3 is built from 13 residues. Trimming removed 3 bases from V and 1 base from J, with 9 bases in between. Here the CDR3 DNA reads TGCAGTGCTAGGGGGGGGCCGAACACTGAAGCTTTCTTT. This gives the protein CSARGGPNTEAFF.

This clonotype was counted only a few times. The rearrangement joins TRBV9 to TRBJ1-2; D gene unclear. This CDR3 contains 15 residues. Germline V gene lookup returns CDR1 SGDLS and CDR2 YYNGEE. The V gene lost 4 bases and the J gene lost 4 bases, with 17 bases spanning the gap. The CDR3 loop is CASSTDPSGVYGYTF. CDR3 DNA sequence: TGTGCCAGCAGCACAGACCCCTCAGGCGTCTATGGCTACACCTTC.

With respect to this clonotype: A much larger clone sits a single nucleotide away, making a read error possible. The chain employs TRBV21-1 and TRBJ2-5; the tabulated D call, TRBD1, remains unverified against the DNA. TRBV21-1 is a listed pseudogene. The CDR3 is made up of 13 amino acids. The CDR3 loop reads CVSTEDRQETQYF. The CDR3 DNA is TGTGTCAGCACCGAGGACAGGCAAGAGACCCAGTACTTC.

This clonotype was picked up a small number of times. V is TRBV7-9 and J is TRBJ2-1; a weak D match, TRBD2 (5 bases). This CDR3 has 14 amino acids. V was clipped by 1 base and J by 6 bases, with 10 bases between them. Germline CDR1 and CDR2: SEHNR and FQNEAQ (reference sequence). In DNA form, the CDR3 reads TGTGCCAGCAGCTTAGGGGGTAGCGTCAATGAGCAGTTCTTC. This sequence encodes CASSLGGSVNEQFF.

This clonotype appeared many times. V is TRBV29-1 and J is TRBJ2-4; the D is unclear. CDR1 and CDR2 from the germline V gene are SQVTM and ANQGSEA. Trimming removed 5 bases at V and 0 bases at J, with 8 bases between. The CDR3 length is 13 residues. The CDR3 protein is CSVSGVAKNIQYF. CDR3 nucleotide sequence: TGCAGCGTTTCTGGAGTAGCCAAAAACATTCAGTACTTC.

This clonotype was observed many times. The chain joins TRBV3-1 to TRBJ2-7; D is undetermined. The germline V gene has CDR1 LGHDT and CDR2 YNNKEL (reference sequence). With 1 base removed from V and 6 bases from J, the gap between germline ends came to 10 bases. CDR3 length: 13 amino acids. The CDR3: CASSQVRAGEQYF. Written as DNA, the CDR3 is TGTGCCAGCAGCCAAGTTCGGGCCGGCGAGCAGTACTTC.

The gene calls are TRBV18 and TRBJ1-1; D remains ambiguous. Trimming stripped 3 bases from V and 6 bases from J, with 14 bases between. Germline CDR1 KGHSH, CDR2 LQKENI. The CDR3 runs 14 residues. CDR3 sequence (DNA): TGTGCCAGCTCACCGGACTCCTCAAACCCTGAAGCTTTCTTT. This translates into CASSPDSSNPEAFF.

In its sample, this clonotype was seen many times. The chain employs TRBV6-2 or TRBV6-3 and TRBJ2-3; a weak D match, TRBD1 (6 bases). The CDR3 has 17 residues. Germline V gene sequence: CDR1 MNHEY, CDR2 SVGEGT. With 2 bases removed from V and 14 bases from J, the gap between germline ends came to 29 bases. Written as DNA, the CDR3 is TGTGCCAGCAGTTACGTTTCGCGTGGGGGCCGAGGAAAGCGCGGGTATTTT. This encodes CASSYVSRGGRGKRGYF.

This clonotype came up many times. The V and J genes are TRBV7-6 and TRBJ2-7; 7 bases match TRBD1. Germline V gene sequence: CDR1 SGHVS, CDR2 FNYEAQ. J lost 4 bases, V lost 5 bases, and 8 bases had no gene match. CDR3 length equals 14 residues. The CDR3 loop reads CASSPRTGPYEQYF. The CDR3 DNA reads as TGTGCCAGCAGCCCAAGGACAGGTCCTTACGAGCAGTACTTC.

This clonotype was seen a handful of times. The V gene is TRBV29-1, the J gene TRBJ2-7, with 10 nucleotides matching TRBD1. Germline values: CDR1 SQVTM, CDR2 ANQGSEA. The CDR3 is made up of 13 amino acids. V dropped 6 bases and J dropped 3; count of bases not matched to a gene: 5. CDR3 coding DNA: TGCAGCGTGACGACAGGGGGCTACTACGAGCAGTACTTC. As protein: CSVTTGGYYEQYF.

This clonotype has at least ten counts. The genes are TRBV9 and TRBJ2-2; 8 bases map to TRBD1. CDR1 is SGDLS and CDR2 is YYNGEE in the germline V gene. J was trimmed by 6 bases and V by 0 bases; bases with no gene match: 1. The CDR3 runs to 14 residues. The CDR3 DNA is TGTGCCAGCAGCGTAGGGACAGGGTCCGGGGAGCTGTTTTTT. It yields the protein CASSVGTGSGELFF.

This clonotype was counted many times. The chain carries TRBV5-1 and TRBJ2-1, with TRBD1 matching 10 bases. With 4 bases clipped from V and 8 bases from J, the junction kept 6 bases outside the gene matches. The CDR3 length is 14 residues. The germline gives CDR1 SGHRS, CDR2 YFSETQ. The CDR3 DNA follows: TGCGCCAGCAGCAGGGACAGGGGTGAGGATGAGCAGTTCTTC. Its protein is CASSRDRGEDEQFF. The full variable domain, its missing parts supplied by reference TRBV5-1 and TRBJ2-1, is KAGVTQTPRYLIKTRGQQVTLSCSPISGHRSVSWYQQTPGQGLQFLFEYFSETQRNKGNFPGRFSGRQFSNSRSEMNVSTLELGDSALYLCASSRDRGEDEQFFGPGTRLTVL.

This clonotype has at least ten counts. The chain couples TRBV9 to TRBJ1-1, with unresolved D. The length of the CDR3 is 14 residues. Trimming stripped 0 bases from V and 7 bases from J, with 13 bases between. CDR1 and CDR2 from the germline V gene are SGDLS and YYNGEE. The chain's CDR3 is CASSVGMGLVEAFF. CDR3 nucleotides: TGTGCCAGCAGCGTAGGTATGGGATTAGTTGAAGCTTTCTTT. Together with reference TRBV9 and TRBJ1-1, the CDR3 gives the full variable domain: DSGVTQTPKHLITATGQRVTLRCSPRSGDLSVYWYQQSLDQGLQFLIQYYNGEERAKGNILERFSAQQFPDLHSELNLSSLELGDSALYFCASSVGMGLVEAFFGQGTRLTVV.